This TCR beta chain was sequenced during a study of early T cells in non-severe SARS-CoV-2 infection. Overall study context: The study sequenced bulk RNA from unsorted whole blood, with chains unpaired. Study-wide findings and caveats: Private and CD4 specificities were missed by VDJdb matching, which favored anti-spike CD8 responses.

Individual cDNA molecules were tagged with unique molecular identifiers, the study reported. TCRdb processed the 5' RACE reads anew with MiXCR; each CDR3 protein has one entry. In the table there are approximately 32,000 distinct CDR3 sequences, around 4.2% of which are singletons. A few counts support this clonotype. What it binds is unknown. Per the germline V gene, CDR1 is LNHNV and CDR2 is YYDKDF (reference sequence). The CDR3 has 13 residues. V lost 8 bases to trimming and J lost 0 bases, with 8 bases between them. The sequencing sample was made of whole blood. The sequence was obtained from an adult who was a healthcare worker with PCR-confirmed SARS-CoV-2 infection or an uninfected control (not recorded which). The chain employs TRBV15 and TRBJ1-5; no clear D gene. CDR3: CATRYTSNQPQHF. CDR3 DNA sequence: TGTGCCACCCGGTACACTAGCAATCAGCCCCAGCATTTT.